What follows is one T cell receptor (beta chain) and its context. The antigen remains unidentified. This sample was included in a study of CD8+ T cells in alopecia areata. Specified treatment: oral pan-JAK inhibitor, 5-10 mg twice daily. Regarding the study as a whole: In scalp and blood during tofacitinib, many expanded lesional clones persisted.

Trimming removed 5 bases from V and 4 bases from J; junction bases left unmatched: 7. In germline, CDR1 is SGHRS, CDR2 YFSETQ. CDR3 length: 14 amino acids. Reverse transcribed after extraction, RNA yielded cDNA as the sequencing template. Sequencing used immunoSEQ multiplex PCR; TCRdb keeps in-frame clones, though not all of them. The data show roughly 170,000 clones, about 60% seen once. The sequence derives from a human donor with alopecia areata. The sequencing here drew on CD8+ T cells sorted from blood, taken at week 24, from a patient treated with tofacitinib. The rearrangement uses TRBV5-1 and TRBJ2-5; TRBD2 matches 8 bases. DNA for the CDR3: TGCGCCAGCAGACCAGCGGGGGCCGGAGAGACCCAGTACTTC. Its protein is CASRPAGAGETQYF.